The T cell receptor (beta chain) under discussion was sequenced for a study of blood T cell repertoires in COVID-19. Only in-frame clones appear in the TCRdb table, and some are missing; sequencing was by immunoSEQ multiplex PCR. The sample yields about 69,000 clones, 82% seen once. This clone has a single count. Sequences were obtained from peripheral blood. The clonotype was recovered from a human donor in a cohort sampled during active COVID-19.

CDR3 sequence: CASSLLGGRDTQYF. In DNA form, the CDR3 reads TGTGCCAGCAGCTTACTCGGGGGGAGGGATACGCAGTATTTT. The chain employs TRBV7-3 and TRBJ2-3, with 7 bases that match TRBD2. CDR1 is SGHTA and CDR2 is FQGTGA in the germline V gene. V lost 2 bases, J lost 6 bases, and 5 bases stayed unmatched. This CDR3 is built from 14 residues. Combining the CDR3 with reference TRBV7-3 and TRBJ2-3 gives the whole variable domain GAGVSQTPSNKVTEKGKYVELRCDPISGHTALYWYRQSLGQGPEFLIYFQGTGAADDSGLPNDRFFAVRPEGSVSTLKIQRTERGDSAVYLCASSLLGGRDTQYFGPGTRLTVL.